The 23 T cell receptor beta chains in this list originate from one sample, sequenced in a study of OX40 agonist ivuxolimab in advanced cancers. Libraries were constructed by the immunoSEQ multiplex PCR assay. TCRdb limited this immuneACCESS table to in-frame rearrangements with V and J called. A share of clones is missing; checked studies link under half to unresolved V genes, and the rest is unexplained. The sample contains 90,000 to 95,000 clones, 84% of them found a single time. The ten largest clones capture roughly 1.1% of the sample. This sample comprised CD4+ or CD8+ T cells sorted from blood, obtained in a trial of the OX40 agonist ivuxolimab. The receptors were gathered from an adult with an advanced solid tumor such as melanoma, head and neck, liver or kidney cancer.

This chain links TRBV7-2 with TRBJ2-2, with 10 positions matching TRBD2. After removal of 2 bases from V and 1 base from J, the junction contained 1 base not matched to a gene. The germline CDR1 and CDR2 sequences are SGHTA and FQGNSA. The CDR3 has 16 amino acids. The CDR3 sequence: CASSLRLAGNTGELFF. CDR3 bases: TGTGCCAGCAGCTTAAGACTAGCGGGGAACACCGGGGAGCTGTTTTTT.

This chain's CDR3 is CAISESPDPNYGYTF. In DNA, the CDR3 is TGTGCCATCAGTGAGTCGCCAGACCCTAACTATGGCTACACCTTC. V is TRBV10-3 and J is TRBJ1-2, with D unresolved. V was trimmed by 0 bases and J by 0 bases, leaving 8 bases between them. This CDR3 is built from 15 residues. CDR1 ENHRY and CDR2 SYGVKD come from the germline V gene.

Remarks on this clone: Other DNA sequences in this specimen translate into the identical CDR3. The chain couples TRBV18 to TRBJ1-1; tentative D call: TRBD1 (6 bases). V lost 2 bases and J lost 4, with 8 bases in between. Germline CDR1 is KGHSH and CDR2 is LQKENI. The CDR3 is made up of 13 amino acids. CDR3 loop: CASSPGTPTEAFF. The CDR3 coding sequence is TGTGCCAGCTCACCAGGGACACCCACTGAAGCTTTCTTT.

The rearrangement joins TRBV7-6 to TRBJ2-5; D is unresolved. Germline assignment: CDR1 SGHVS and CDR2 FNYEAQ. Trimming shortened V by 5 bases and J by 5 bases, and 9 bases separated the two germline ends. This CDR3 has 12 amino acids. In DNA, the CDR3 is TGTGCCAGCAGCCCTCTTTCCGAGACCCAGTACTTC. This codes for CASSPLSETQYF.

V is TRBV5-4 and J is TRBJ2-5; TRBD1 matches at 10 bases. The junction had 5 bases not matched to a gene; V was cut back by 3 bases and J by 0 bases. Germline V gene data show CDR1 as SGHNT and CDR2 as YYREEE (reference sequence). The CDR3 length is 16 residues. The CDR3 DNA sequence: TGTGCCAGCAGCTCCCGGGACAGGGGAAACCAAGAGACCCAGTACTTC. Its protein is CASSSRDRGNQETQYF.

The V gene is TRBV2, the J gene TRBJ1-2; 7 bases match TRBD1. Germline V CDR1 and CDR2: SNHLY, FYNNEI. The length of the CDR3 is 14 residues. V was pared by 4 bases and J by 2 bases, with 4 bases of the junction left unmatched. As DNA, the CDR3 is TGTGCCAGCAGTGGGGCGACAGGGAACTATGGCTACACCTTC. It specifies CASSGATGNYGYTF. The variable domain in full, with the rest retrieved from reference TRBV2 and TRBJ1-2, is EPEVTQTPSHQVTQMGQEVILRCVPISNHLYFYWYRQILGQKVEFLVSFYNNEISEKSEIFDDQFSVERPDGSNFTLKIRSTKLEDSAMYFCASSGATGNYGYTFGSGTRLTVV.

The J gene is TRBJ1-1, the V gene TRBV5-4; weak D call: TRBD1 (5 bases). Deletions cut 2 bases from V and 1 base from J, with 15 bases between. This CDR3 comprises 16 residues. The germline V gene encodes CDR1 SGHNT and CDR2 YYREEE (reference sequence). The CDR3 protein is CASSFSGGITNTEAFF. The DNA of the CDR3 is TGTGCCAGCAGCTTCTCGGGGGGAATTACGAACACTGAAGCTTTCTTT.

V is TRBV7-3 and J is TRBJ2-1, with D unclear. Deletions cut 5 bases from V and 10 bases from J, with 12 bases between. The CDR3 runs 12 residues. Germline V gene lookup returns CDR1 SGHTA and CDR2 FQGTGA. The CDR3 DNA is TGTGCCAGCAGCGGGCCAGGTCGGGAGCAGTTCTTC. Translation gives CASSGPGREQFF.

The J gene is TRBJ1-6, the V gene TRBV18; D gene uncertain. The CDR3 has 15 residues. Per the germline V gene, CDR1 is KGHSH and CDR2 is LQKENI. Trimming pared 3 bases from V and 3 bases from J, leaving 9 bases between. Here the CDR3 reads CASSPEPSYNSPLHF. In DNA form, the CDR3 reads TGTGCCAGCTCACCCGAACCCAGCTATAATTCACCCCTCCACTTT. Looking up the rest from reference TRBV18 and TRBJ1-6 gives the full variable domain: NAGVMQNPRHLVRRRGQEARLRCSPMKGHSHVYWYRQLPEEGLKFMVYLQKENIIDESGMPKERFSAEFPKEGPSILRIQQVVRGDSAAYFCASSPEPSYNSPLHFGNGTRLTVT.

The V call is TRBV6-6, the J call TRBJ1-6; D not resolved. CDR1 is MNHNY and CDR2 is SVGAGI in the germline V gene (reference sequence). The ends were cut back, 6 bases at V and 9 bases at J, with 12 bases in the middle. The CDR3 runs 13 residues. CDR3 residues: CASRQTASSPLHF. DNA of the CDR3: TGTGCCAGCAGACAAACAGCAAGTTCACCCCTCCACTTT.

This clone was recorded only once. The chain carries TRBV10-3 and TRBJ1-2; no clear D gene. CDR1 ENHRY and CDR2 SYGVKD come from the germline V gene. The CDR3 extends over 12 amino acids. Trimming stripped 4 bases from V and 3 bases from J, with 6 bases between. The CDR3 loop reads CAISGGDYGYTF. In nucleotides, the CDR3 is TGTGCCATCAGTGGAGGCGACTATGGCTACACCTTC.

The chain uses TRBV5-1 and TRBJ2-2; D remains unclear. Germline V gene sequence: CDR1 SGHRS, CDR2 YFSETQ. Trimming cost V 0 bases and J 4 bases, with 13 bases left between them. This CDR3 has 16 amino acids. CDR3 nucleotide sequence: TGCGCCAGCAGCTTGGAGGGCAACTTCGGCACCGGGGAGCTGTTTTTT. It is translated as CASSLEGNFGTGELFF.

The chain joins TRBV7-8 to TRBJ2-2; D might be TRBD1 (6 bases). Germline V lookup: CDR1 SGHVS, CDR2 FQNEAQ. The length of the CDR3 is 14 residues. The V end was cut by 3 bases, the J end by 4 bases, with 9 bases between. The CDR3, as DNA: TGTGCCAGCAGCTTCCAGGGGAGCACCGGGGAGCTGTTTTTT. Protein product: CASSFQGSTGELFF. Looking up the rest from reference TRBV7-8 and TRBJ2-2 gives the full variable domain: GAGVSQSPRYKVAKRGQDVALRCDPISGHVSLFWYQQALGQGPEFLTYFQNEAQLDKSGLPSDRFFAERPEGSVSTLKIQRTQQEDSAVYLCASSFQGSTGELFFGEGSRLTVL.

The J gene is TRBJ2-2, the V gene TRBV30; D ambiguous. The V gene's germline CDR1 is GTSNPN and CDR2 SVGIG (reference sequence). Trimming cost V 4 bases and J 0 bases, with 6 bases left between them. This CDR3 is 13 amino acids long. The CDR3 loop is CAWTSSNTGELFF. CDR3 in DNA: TGTGCCTGGACTAGTTCGAACACCGGGGAGCTGTTTTTT. Looking up the rest from reference TRBV30 and TRBJ2-2 gives the full variable domain: SQTIHQWPATLVQPVGSPLSLECTVEGTSNPNLYWYRQAAGRGLQLLFYSVGIGQISSEVPQNLSASRPQDRQFILSSKKLLLSDSGFYLCAWTSSNTGELFFGEGSRLTVL.

The rearrangement links TRBV15 to TRBJ2-5; D unresolved. The CDR3 covers 13 residues. Germline V gene sequence: CDR1 LNHNV, CDR2 YYDKDF (reference sequence). Trimming cost V 0 bases and J 4 bases, with 6 bases left between them. CDR3 amino acids: CATSRDRLETQYF. The CDR3 bases are TGTGCCACCAGCAGAGATCGGTTAGAGACCCAGTACTTC.

The rearrangement joins TRBV5-1 to TRBJ2-3, with a possible D match to TRBD2 (6 bases). The length of the CDR3 is 15 residues. Germline values: CDR1 SGHRS, CDR2 YFSETQ. Trimming pared 0 bases from V and 3 bases from J, leaving 11 bases between. The CDR3 region is CASSLVLGGTDTQYF. The CDR3 DNA reads as TGCGCCAGCAGCTTGGTCCTTGGGGGGACAGATACGCAGTATTTT.

The chain uses TRBV18 and TRBJ2-7; 9 nucleotides align to TRBD1. Germline V CDR1 and CDR2: KGHSH, LQKENI. The CDR3 consists of 15 residues. Unmatched junction bases numbered 11, after V lost 6 bases and J lost 5 bases. Written as DNA, the CDR3 is TGTGCCAGCTCCGAACAGGGGGCGAATATGGACGAGCAGTACGTC. Translating it yields CASSEQGANMDEQYV.

The V call is TRBV5-1, the J call TRBJ1-4; perhaps TRBD1 as D (5 bases). This CDR3 contains 15 residues. Germline assignment: CDR1 SGHRS and CDR2 YFSETQ. Trimming stripped 2 bases from V and 6 bases from J, with 14 bases between. The CDR3 here is CASSLSGQGHEKLFF. The CDR3, as DNA: TGCGCCAGCAGCTTATCAGGGCAGGGACATGAAAAACTGTTTTTT. The whole variable domain, remainder taken from reference TRBV5-1 and TRBJ1-4, is KAGVTQTPRYLIKTRGQQVTLSCSPISGHRSVSWYQQTPGQGLQFLFEYFSETQRNKGNFPGRFSGRQFSNSRSEMNVSTLELGDSALYLCASSLSGQGHEKLFFGSGTQLSVL.

The chain recombines TRBV5-1 with TRBJ2-7; D is unclear. In germline, CDR1 is SGHRS, CDR2 YFSETQ. The length of the CDR3 is 13 residues. V dropped 0 bases and J dropped 3 bases, with 7 bases sitting between them. The CDR3 DNA is TGCGCCAGCAGCTTGGGACCTTTCTACGAGCAGTACGTC. This gives the protein CASSLGPFYEQYV.

The chain uses TRBV18 and TRBJ2-5; D unclear. V shed 4 bases and J shed 4 bases, with 7 bases lying between them. The CDR3 has 12 residues. The V gene's germline CDR1 is KGHSH and CDR2 LQKENI. The CDR3 nucleotides are TGTGCCAGCTCACTAGAACGAGAGACCCAGTACTTC. This sequence encodes CASSLERETQYF.

The rearrangement joins TRBV7-9 to TRBJ2-3; D might be TRBD1 or TRBD2, each matching 6 bases. Germline CDR1 reads SEHNR; CDR2 reads FQNEAQ (reference sequence). Between the trimmed V and J ends, which lost 2 bases and 2 bases, there was a span of 11 bases. The CDR3 spans 15 residues. The DNA of the CDR3 is TGTGCCAGCAGCTTATACAGGGAGGTCACAGATACGCAGTATTTT. Protein: CASSLYREVTDTQYF.

The CDR3 nucleotides are TGTGCCAGCAGCTCCGAGGACGGAGACGATCAGCCCCAGCATTTT. This sequence encodes CASSSEDGDDQPQHF. The chain links TRBV11-2 to TRBJ1-5; D call uncertain. The germline gives CDR1 SGHAT, CDR2 FQNNGV. Trimming took 4 bases from V and 5 from J, leaving 15 bases between them. CDR3 length: 15 residues.

DNA for the CDR3: TGTGCCAGCAGCTTGCGGCAGGGGGCTGGAGATACGCAGTATTTT. It specifies CASSLRQGAGDTQYF. The V gene is TRBV5-6, the J gene TRBJ2-3, with 8 bases that match TRBD1. The CDR3 runs to 15 residues. V lost 1 base to trimming and J lost 5 bases; unmatched junction nucleotides: 6. Germline V gives CDR1 SGHDT, CDR2 YYEEEE.